The 17 T cell receptor beta chains reported below all come from one sample, sequenced in a study of blood T cell repertoires in COVID-19. TCRdb's copy holds only in-frame clones and misses some; the assay was immunoSEQ multiplex PCR. The repertoire holds 100,000 to 150,000 clones, with roughly 84% as singletons. The sequenced material came from peripheral blood. All receptors come from a woman over 75 with acute or convalescent COVID-19.

The chain uses TRBV9 and TRBJ2-5; 7 bases line up with TRBD1. This CDR3 region has 16 residues. Germline lookup yields CDR1 SGDLS and CDR2 YYNGEE. J gave up 1 base and V 4 bases, and 10 bases lay outside the gene matches. The CDR3 region has the DNA TGTGCCAGCAGCCCCAGACAGGGCAACCTCCAAGAGACCCAGTACTTC. This encodes CASSPRQGNLQETQYF. Full variable domain (missing parts from reference TRBV9 and TRBJ2-5): DSGVTQTPKHLITATGQRVTLRCSPRSGDLSVYWYQQSLDQGLQFLIQYYNGEERAKGNILERFSAQQFPDLHSELNLSSLELGDSALYFCASSPRQGNLQETQYFGPGTRLLVL.

Concerning this clone itself: Other nucleotide sequences from this sample produce the same CDR3. The rearrangement uses TRBV11-2 and TRBJ1-1; 10 bases match TRBD1. Looked up from germline, CDR1 is SGHAT and CDR2 is FQNNGV. V lost 3 bases to trimming and J lost 4 bases; unmatched junction nucleotides: 2. There are 14 residues in the CDR3. CDR3 amino acids: CASSLGQGSTEAFF. In DNA form, the CDR3 reads TGTGCCAGCAGCTTGGGACAGGGGTCCACTGAAGCTTTCTTT.

The V call is TRBV9, the J call TRBJ2-3, with D maybe TRBD2 (6 bases). The CDR3 is made up of 15 amino acids. Germline lookup yields CDR1 SGDLS and CDR2 YYNGEE. V gave up 1 base and J gave up 0 bases, with 9 bases separating them. The CDR3 DNA is TGTGCCAGCAGCGTAAGTGGGGGGAGCACAGATACGCAGTATTTT. Protein product: CASSVSGGSTDTQYF.

V usage is TRBV15 and J usage is TRBJ1-3; D remains unclear. With 0 bases removed from V and 4 bases from J, the gap between germline ends came to 4 bases. The CDR3 consists of 13 residues. Germline assignment: CDR1 LNHNV and CDR2 YYDKDF (reference sequence). CDR3 protein: CATSRDQGNTIYF. CDR3 coding DNA: TGTGCCACCAGCAGAGATCAGGGAAACACCATATATTTT.

V gene TRBV30 combines with J gene TRBJ1-4; D not resolved. Germline V gives CDR1 GTSNPN, CDR2 SVGIG (reference sequence). There are 12 residues in the CDR3. Trimming shortened V by 4 bases and J by 4 bases, and 7 bases separated the two germline ends. The CDR3 DNA is TGTGCCTGGACAGGTGATAATGAAAAACTGTTTTTT. Residues: CAWTGDNEKLFF.

The genes are TRBV5-1 and TRBJ2-5; TRBD1 is a possible D gene (5 bases). Germline-derived CDR1 and CDR2 are SGHRS and YFSETQ. CDR3 length: 12 amino acids. Trimming removed 0 bases at V and 8 bases at J, with 8 bases between. For the CDR3, the DNA is TGCGCCAGCAGCTTGGACCAGGGAACCCAGTACTTC. Translation: CASSLDQGTQYF.

The chain couples TRBV7-3 to TRBJ1-2; 9 positions match TRBD1. Per the germline V gene, CDR1 is SGHTA and CDR2 is FQGTGA. V dropped 3 bases and J dropped 3; count of bases not matched to a gene: 5. CDR3 length: 15 amino acids. The CDR3 loop is CASSLTRTGDYGYTF. As DNA, the CDR3 is TGTGCCAGCAGCTTGACGCGGACAGGGGACTATGGCTACACCTTC.

V gene TRBV5-1 combines with J gene TRBJ1-1; D gene unclear. Per the germline V gene, CDR1 is SGHRS and CDR2 is YFSETQ. The germline V and J ends were trimmed by 2 bases and 3 bases, with 5 bases remaining between them. The CDR3 is made up of 12 amino acids. The CDR3 loop is CASSLRDTEAFF. Here the CDR3 DNA reads TGCGCCAGCAGCTTACGGGACACTGAAGCTTTCTTT.

The chain links TRBV7-9 to TRBJ2-3, with 8 positions matching TRBD2. CDR3 length equals 19 residues. Germline CDR1 SEHNR, CDR2 FQNEAQ (reference sequence). V shed 7 bases, J shed 0 bases, and the junction held 18 bases outside the gene matches. The CDR3 loop reads CASIWARPRLAYSTDTQYF. As DNA, the CDR3 is TGTGCCAGCATCTGGGCCCGCCCGAGACTAGCGTACAGCACAGATACGCAGTATTTT.

The chain combines TRBV3-1 (or the pseudogene TRBV3-2) with TRBJ1-2; D uncertain. Looked up from germline, CDR1 is LGHDT and CDR2 is YNNKEL (reference sequence). This CDR3 has 14 residues. V was clipped by 4 bases and J by 4 bases, with 13 bases between them. The CDR3 region has the DNA TGTGCCAGCAGCCCCCGGGAACTATCCTATGGCTACACCTTC. It codes for CASSPRELSYGYTF.

There are a few counts of this clone. The chain joins TRBV10-1 to TRBJ2-2; D perhaps matches TRBD1 (6 bases). The CDR3 is 15 amino acids. Trimming pared 4 bases from V and 4 bases from J, leaving 13 bases between. Germline V gives CDR1 WNHNN, CDR2 SYGVQD (reference sequence). The CDR3 bases are TGCGCCAGCAGTGGGTTTCAGGGGCCCACCGGGGAGCTGTTTTTT. Encoded protein: CASSGFQGPTGELFF.

The V gene is TRBV15, the J gene TRBJ2-2; 9 bases align to TRBD1. The CDR3 has 15 amino acids. V gave up 6 bases and J gave up 3 bases; unmatched junction bases: 5. Germline lookup yields CDR1 LNHNV and CDR2 YYDKDF (reference sequence). CDR3 in amino acids: CATRVDRGYTGELFF. CDR3 nucleotides: TGTGCCACCAGGGTGGACAGGGGATACACCGGGGAGCTGTTTTTT.

The rearrangement uses TRBV19 and TRBJ2-7; tentative D call: TRBD1 (6 bases). This CDR3 region has 14 residues. Germline V lookup: CDR1 LNHDA, CDR2 SQIVND (reference sequence). The V gene lost 6 bases and the J gene lost 0 bases, with 12 bases spanning the gap. This CDR3 is CASSPGQSSYEQYF. The CDR3 coding sequence is TGTGCCAGTAGCCCTGGACAGAGCTCCTACGAGCAGTACTTC.

In this sample, this clone turned up a few times. The V and J genes are TRBV19 and TRBJ1-5; D might be TRBD1 (5 bases). The CDR3 length is 15 residues. Germline loops: CDR1 LNHDA, CDR2 SQIVND (reference sequence). The germline V and J ends were trimmed by 10 bases and 5 bases, with 21 bases remaining between them. CDR3 in DNA: TGTGCCACAAACCCAGGGAAGTACAGTGATCAGCCCCAGCATTTT. Translation gives CATNPGKYSDQPQHF.

This chain links TRBV2 with TRBJ2-5; weak D call: TRBD2 (6 bases). The CDR3 length is 15 residues. Per germline, CDR1 SNHLY and CDR2 FYNNEI. Trimming left V 6 bases short and J 5 bases short, with 19 bases between. The CDR3 region has the DNA TGTGCCAGCAGCGGCACACGCGGGGTCGGTGAGACCCAGTACTTC. Protein: CASSGTRGVGETQYF.

This chain uses TRBV5-4 with TRBJ2-1; 9 bases are shared with TRBD2. This CDR3 spans 15 amino acids. The germline gives CDR1 SGHNT, CDR2 YYREEE (reference sequence). V gave up 2 bases and J gave up 7 bases; unmatched junction bases: 7. The CDR3 DNA follows: TGTGCCAGCAGCTTCAGCGCGGGGGGGAGAAATGAGCAGTTCTTC. Protein sequence: CASSFSAGGRNEQFF.

The V and J genes are TRBV24-1 and TRBJ2-1; weak D call: TRBD1 (5 bases). The V end lost 0 bases, the J end lost 9 bases, and 14 bases lay between the germline ends. In germline, CDR1 is KGHDR, CDR2 SFDVKD. The CDR3 sequence is 15 residues long. The CDR3 protein is CATSDLGQGKGEQFF. The CDR3 DNA reads TGTGCCACCAGTGATTTGGGCCAGGGAAAGGGTGAGCAGTTCTTC.